The clone carrying this TCR beta chain was picked up one time. Germline V lookup: CDR1 KGHSH, CDR2 LQKENI. The V and J ends lost 2 bases and 8 bases respectively, with 9 bases between them. This CDR3 comprises 13 residues. This entry is derived from a study of CD8 T cells in Susac syndrome. Study-wide background: Clinically active disease was present in more than five of the sequenced Susac syndrome patients. Roughly eight of these patients were in remission.

From blood CD8+ and CD4+ T cells, TCR beta sequences were generated. About 0.5 to 1 ug RNA was reverse transcribed with random hexamers. The CDR3 of TCR beta was amplified by immunoSEQ multiplex PCR across 54 Vbeta and 13 Jbeta. MiXCR was run by TCRdb on the immunoSEQ multiplex PCR reads, yielding one entry per CDR3 protein. The sample contains around 200,000 distinct CDR3 sequences, 85% to 95% of which appear only once. The sample comprised CD8+ T cells from PBMCs. The chain combines TRBV18 with TRBJ2-2; either TRBD1 or TRBD2 may fit D (5 bases each). This receptor was obtained from a human donor with Susac syndrome. CDR3 nucleotide sequence: TGTGCCAGCTCACCAAGGGGAGAAGGGGAGCTGTTTTTT. This sequence encodes CASSPRGEGELFF. Full variable domain (missing parts from reference TRBV18 and TRBJ2-2): NAGVMQNPRHLVRRRGQEARLRCSPMKGHSHVYWYRQLPEEGLKFMVYLQKENIIDESGMPKERFSAEFPKEGPSILRIQQVVRGDSAAYFCASSPRGEGELFFGEGSRLTVL.